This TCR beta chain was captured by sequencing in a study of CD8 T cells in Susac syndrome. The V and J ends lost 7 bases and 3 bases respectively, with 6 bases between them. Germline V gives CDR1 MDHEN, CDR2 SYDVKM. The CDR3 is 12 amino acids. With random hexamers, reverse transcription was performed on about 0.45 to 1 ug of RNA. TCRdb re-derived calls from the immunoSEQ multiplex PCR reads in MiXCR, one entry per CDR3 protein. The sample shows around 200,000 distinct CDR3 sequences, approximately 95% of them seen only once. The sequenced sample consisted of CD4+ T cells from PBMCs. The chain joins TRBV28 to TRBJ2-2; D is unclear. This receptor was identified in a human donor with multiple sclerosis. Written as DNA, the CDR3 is TGTGCCAGCAATCCAGACACCGGGGAGCTGTTTTTT. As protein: CASNPDTGELFF.